This T cell receptor beta chain comes out of a study of naive and memory T cell subsets. Overall study findings and caveats: Possibly reflecting memory cells re-expressing CD45RA, a few larger clonotypes occurred in naive repertoires, especially CD8. From naive to CM, EM and EMRA, diversity decreased and Gini increased. Findings for naive and memory subsets could not be checked against ground truth.

The V end lost 3 bases, the J end lost 3 bases, and 16 bases lay between the germline ends. The germline V gene encodes CDR1 LGHNA and CDR2 YSLEER. There are 16 residues in the CDR3. Both TRBC1 and TRBC2 were covered by a beta constant-region primer of two equimolar oligonucleotides. Ligated cDNA was amplified by four rounds of PCR with nested alpha and beta constant-region primers and SP2. An oligonucleotide with the SP2 primer and a 12-nucleotide UMI was ligated to the cDNA 3' end. MiXCR, applied by TCRdb to the UMI-ligation and nested PCR reads, yields one record per CDR3 protein. The table lists 98,000 or so distinct CDR3 sequences, 13% to 15% of them singletons. This clonotype was seen repeatedly, ten times or more. Its antigen is unknown.

Sequenced: naive CD8+ T cells from blood. This sequence joins TRBV4-3 and TRBJ2-3; possibly TRBD2 for D (6 bases). The sequence derives from a human donor in good health. As DNA, the CDR3 is TGCGCCAGCAGCCAGGGCAGTAGCGGCTATACAGATACGCAGTATTTT. Its protein product is CASSQGSSGYTDTQYF.